The TCR beta chain described here comes from a study of cytomegalovirus exposure and HLA in healthy donors. The study, taken as a whole, reports: Some segments of the V type, notably TRBV6-2 and TRBV6-3, were excluded as indistinguishable. Associated with HLA alleles at 0.05 false discovery rate in a later analysis were about 17,000 TCR beta sequences.

A word on this clone: No antigen is known for it.

Everyone who donated was a healthy bone marrow donor. PCR used 60 Vbeta primers and 13 Jbeta primers. The method was immunoSEQ multiplex PCR; TCRdb's version includes in-frame clones alone and lacks a portion of them. This sample has roughly 200,000 clones; about four fifths occur once, and the top ten carry approximately 2.9%. Germline V lookup: CDR1 MDHEN, CDR2 SYDVKM. The trim removed 4 bases at V and 11 bases at J, leaving 11 bases unmatched. The CDR3 has 14 amino acids. The chain uses TRBV28 and TRBJ1-1; 9 bases line up with TRBD1. This receptor was identified in a female donor in good health and CMV-seronegative. Sequencing input: PBMCs. CDR3 loop: CASSSPGTGKPAFF. The CDR3 DNA is TGTGCCAGCAGTTCACCCGGGACAGGGAAACCTGCTTTCTTT. The whole variable domain, filled in from reference TRBV28 and TRBJ1-1, reads DVKVTQSSRYLVKRTGEKVFLECVQDMDHENMFWYRQDPGLGLRLIYFSYDVKMKEKGDIPEGYSVSREKKERFSLILESASTNQTSMYLCASSSPGTGKPAFFGQGTRLTVV.